These 18 T cell receptor beta chains were all obtained from the same sample, sequenced in a study of T cells after posttransplantation cyclophosphamide. Produced via immunoSEQ multiplex PCR; TCRdb's table is partial and in-frame only. This sample carries tens of thousands of clones, none of them present only once. Sequencing used PBMCs. These receptors were obtained from a man aged 40-49 years in good health, CMV-negative, and a related stem cell transplant donor.

This clone was counted many times. The chain is built from TRBV10-3 and TRBJ1-5, with 7 bases that match TRBD1. The CDR3 has 16 amino acids. J lost 2 bases, V lost 7 bases, and 11 bases had no gene match. The V gene's germline CDR1 is ENHRY and CDR2 SYGVKD. Written as DNA, the CDR3 is TGTGCCATCATTTCTAGACAGGGTTGGGGCAATCAGCCCCAGCATTTT. Translated, it gives CAIISRQGWGNQPQHF.

This clone was seen ten or more times. The chain carries TRBV4-1 and TRBJ2-7, with unresolved D. Germline CDR1 reads MGHRA; CDR2 reads YSYEKL. The CDR3 has 8 residues. In DNA form, the CDR3 reads TGCGCAAACGCGGAGCAGTACTTC. Translating gives CANAEQYF.

This clone was observed many times. The V and J genes are TRBV27 and TRBJ2-7, with a weak D call TRBD2 (6 bases). CDR1 is MNHEY and CDR2 is SMNVEV in the germline V gene (reference sequence). V shed 5 bases and J shed 2 bases, with 13 bases lying between them. This CDR3 region has 14 residues. The CDR3 is CASSRGGATYEQYF. In DNA, the CDR3 is TGTGCCAGCAGTAGGGGCGGGGCAACCTACGAGCAGTACTTC.

Ten or more counts support this clone. This chain joins TRBV11-3 and TRBJ2-3; D perhaps matches TRBD1 (6 bases). CDR3 length: 14 residues. Per the germline V gene, CDR1 is SGHNT and CDR2 is YENEEA. V lost 3 bases and J 0 bases, leaving 7 bases between the germline ends. As DNA, the CDR3 is TGTGCCAGCAGCTTGACAGGCAGCACAGATACGCAGTATTTT. Encoded protein: CASSLTGSTDTQYF.

The sample holds many counts of this clone. The V gene is TRBV5-1, the J gene TRBJ2-7; TRBD2 agrees at 8 bases. The CDR3 spans 16 residues. The trim removed 0 bases at V and 2 bases at J, leaving 7 bases unmatched. Germline V gene data show CDR1 as SGHRS and CDR2 as YFSETQ. In nucleotides, the CDR3 is TGCGCCAGCAGCTTGGAAGGTAGCGGGGTCACCTACGAGCAGTACTTC. It is translated as CASSLEGSGVTYEQYF.

This clone was observed at least ten times. It is unclear where the CDR3 begins or ends on the DNA, so no DNA is shown, and the CDR3 is as TCRdb lists it. The genes are TRBV4-2 and TRBJ2-1; the table calls TRBD1, which could not be checked here. Germline V gives CDR1 LGHNA, CDR2 YNFKEQ. The CDR3 is 20 amino acids long, termini counted. The CDR3 loop reads CASSQAPGDPVLRARGTQFF.

This clone appeared many times. The chain carries TRBV27 and TRBJ1-5; unclear D gene. The V end was cut by 4 bases, the J end by 6 bases, with 13 bases between. The germline V gene encodes CDR1 MNHEY and CDR2 SMNVEV (reference sequence). The CDR3 runs to 14 residues. The CDR3 spells CASSSTLGGQPQHF. CDR3 coding DNA: TGTGCCAGCAGTTCAACTCTCGGAGGTCAGCCCCAGCATTTT.

This clone was seen ten or more times. The chain couples TRBV9 to TRBJ2-7, with D unclear. This CDR3 comprises 16 residues. V lost 0 bases to trimming and J lost 2 bases, with 15 bases between them. The germline V gene has CDR1 SGDLS and CDR2 YYNGEE. The CDR3, as DNA: TGTGCCAGCAGCGTAGGTATGGCAGATGCCCCCTACGAGCAGTACTTC. Translation gives CASSVGMADAPYEQYF.

In its sample, this clone was seen many times. The rearrangement joins TRBV27 to TRBJ2-7, with TRBD1 identical over 9 bases. V trimming: 2 bases; J trimming: 3 bases; junction bases outside the gene matches: 5. This CDR3 has 15 amino acids. Germline V gives CDR1 MNHEY, CDR2 SMNVEV (reference sequence). CDR3 loop: CASSLTGTGSYEQYF. CDR3 coding DNA: TGTGCCAGCAGTTTAACCGGGACAGGGAGCTACGAGCAGTACTTC.

This clone was detected ten times or more. The chain carries TRBV19 and TRBJ2-7; TRBD2 matches at 7 bases. The CDR3 consists of 15 residues. Germline CDR1 reads LNHDA; CDR2 reads SQIVND (reference sequence). V lost 3 bases, J lost 3 bases, and 8 bases stayed unmatched. CDR3 nucleotides: TGTGCCAGTAGTATGGGCGCTAGCGGAAACTACGAGCAGTACTTC. Translated, it gives CASSMGASGNYEQYF.

This clone was detected many times. The CDR3 DNA follows: TGTGCCAGCAGCGCCCAATCCGGGACAGCTGGAAACACCATATATTTT. It is translated as CASSAQSGTAGNTIYF. The gene calls are TRBV7-2 and TRBJ1-3; 7 nucleotides agree with TRBD1. CDR1 is SGHTA and CDR2 is FQGNSA in the germline V gene. Losses at the gene ends were 5 bases for V and 2 bases for J; bases not matched to a gene: 9. This CDR3 is 16 amino acids long.

This clone was seen at least ten times. The chain uses TRBV9 and TRBJ2-2, with TRBD2 matching 8 bases. The CDR3 runs 16 residues. Trimming at V came to 0 bases and at J to 3 bases, leaving 4 bases not matched to a gene. Germline CDR1 reads SGDLS; CDR2 reads YYNGEE. CDR3 loop: CASSVVPAGDTGELFF. CDR3 in DNA: TGTGCCAGCAGCGTAGTACCAGCGGGAGACACCGGGGAGCTGTTTTTT.

This clone was seen many times. The CDR3 nucleotides read TGTGCCAGCAGCACGAGCAAGGTCGGGGAGTCGGGGCAGCCCCAGCATTTT. This sequence encodes CASSTSKVGESGQPQHF. J is TRBJ1-5 and V is TRBV7-9; unclear D gene. Germline V gene sequence: CDR1 SEHNR, CDR2 FQNEAQ (reference sequence). The V gene lost 5 bases and the J gene lost 7 bases, with 24 bases spanning the gap. The CDR3 contains 17 residues. The entire variable domain, with the rest obtained from reference TRBV7-9 and TRBJ1-5, is as follows: DTGVSQNPRHKITKRGQNVTFRCDPISEHNRLYWYRQTLGQGPEFLTYFQNEAQLEKSRLLSDRFSAERPKGSFSTLEIQRTEQGDSAMYLCASSTSKVGESGQPQHFGDGTRLSIL.

This clone was counted ten times or more. The chain employs TRBV7-9 and TRBJ2-4; 9 nucleotides line up with TRBD1. V lost 1 base, J lost 1 base, and 5 bases stayed unmatched. In germline, CDR1 is SEHNR, CDR2 FQNEAQ (reference sequence). The CDR3 is made up of 17 amino acids. The CDR3 sequence: CASSLGGDRVAKNIQYF. In DNA form, the CDR3 reads TGTGCCAGCAGCTTAGGGGGGGACAGGGTTGCCAAAAACATTCAGTACTTC.

This clone was counted ten times or more. This rearrangement joins TRBV7-9 to TRBJ1-2; 7 bases are shared with TRBD1. With V trimmed by 4 bases and J by 5 bases, 10 bases remained unmatched. The CDR3 loop spans 15 amino acids. The germline gives CDR1 SEHNR, CDR2 FQNEAQ (reference sequence). Written as DNA, the CDR3 is TGTGCCAGCAGCTATATCTCCGGGACAGCATATGGCTACACCTTC. Its translation: CASSYISGTAYGYTF.

There are many counts of this clone. V usage is TRBV25-1 and J usage is TRBJ1-1, with D hard to call. V was trimmed by 4 bases and J by 4 bases, leaving 10 bases between them. The CDR3 runs to 13 residues. CDR1 is MGHDK and CDR2 is SYGVNS in the germline V gene. This CDR3 is CASSALLATEAFF. Here the CDR3 DNA reads TGTGCCAGCAGTGCCCTCTTGGCCACTGAAGCTTTCTTT.

This clone was seen at least ten times. J is TRBJ2-7 and V is TRBV7-9; 11 nucleotides agree with TRBD1. Germline V gene sequence: CDR1 SEHNR, CDR2 FQNEAQ (reference sequence). The CDR3 has 14 residues. With V trimmed by 5 bases and J by 3 bases, 3 bases remained unmatched. The CDR3 here is CASSLGQGVYEQYF. CDR3 coding DNA: TGTGCCAGCAGCCTGGGACAGGGGGTCTACGAGCAGTACTTC.

This clone was seen repeatedly, ten times or more. The chain employs TRBV5-1 and TRBJ2-5; 9 nucleotides line up with TRBD1. The CDR3 runs to 15 residues. Trimming cost V 4 bases and J 2 bases; bases outside gene matches: 6. Germline values: CDR1 SGHRS, CDR2 YFSETQ. CDR3 loop: CASSHNDRGQETQYF. The DNA for the CDR3 is TGCGCCAGCAGCCACAATGACAGGGGGCAAGAGACCCAGTACTTC.